This T cell receptor beta chain was identified during a study of immune evolution from preneoplasia to lung adenocarcinoma. Study results and limitations: Normal lung had highest clonality; later lesions appeared denser, more diverse. From normal lung to invasive adenocarcinoma, top clone frequencies appeared to decrease.

This CDR3 is built from 15 residues. With 1 base removed from V and 6 bases from J, the gap between germline ends came to 12 bases. The germline gives CDR1 KGHSH, CDR2 LQKENI. Produced via immunoSEQ multiplex PCR; TCRdb's table is partial and in-frame only. Of thousands of clones detected, roughly four fifths appear once; the ten largest clones hold around 9.6%. Between about 2014 and 2018, patients underwent resection in Japan or China. Two lung cancer pathologists independently confirmed each histologic diagnosis. About this clone: Its target is not known.

The TCR sequence derives from a person aged 50 or older with lung adenocarcinoma. The sample consisted of FFPE normal lung tissue adjacent to the tumor. The gene calls are TRBV18 and TRBJ2-2; D call uncertain. CDR3 coding DNA: TGTGCCAGCTCACCACAAGCAGGAAGGGCCGGGGAGCTGTTTTTT. Encoded protein: CASSPQAGRAGELFF.